These T cell receptor beta chains were read from a single sample in a study of T cell changes during pregnancy in multiple sclerosis. Profiled with immunoSEQ multiplex PCR; TCRdb holds only in-frame clones, not every one. The sample has 30,000 to 45,000 clones, about 91% seen once. Sequenced material: CD8+ T cells from peripheral blood mononuclear cells, taken before pregnancy. These receptors all come from a female donor with multiple sclerosis, enrolled in a pregnancy study. Each CDR3 is given with its conserved first and last residue. The D gene is left open where the match is weak. The size of a clone is reported for some rows only, either as once, few or many, or as a class for expanded clones.

D gene	V gene	clone size	J gene	CDR3 DNA	CDR3 protein
-	TRBV29-1	-	TRBJ2-7	TGCAGCGTTCGGGGAAGACACTACGAGCAGTACTTC	CSVRGRHYEQYF
TRBD2	TRBV4-2	-	TRBJ2-7	TGTGCCAGCAGCCCGGGACTAGCGGCTCGTTACGAGCAGTACTTC	CASSPGLAARYEQYF
TRBD1	TRBV28	-	TRBJ1-1	TGTGCCAGCAGTTGGACAGGGGGAAAGGACACTGAAGCTTTCTTT	CASSWTGGKDTEAFF
TRBD2	TRBV19	-	TRBJ2-4	TGTGCCAGTATCATGGGGGGGGTCCAATACTTC	CASIMGGVQYF
TRBD1	TRBV2	once	TRBJ1-5	TGTGCCAGCACTGAAGGACAGGGGGATCAGCCCCAGCATTTT	CASTEGQGDQPQHF
-	TRBV29-1	-	TRBJ2-2	TGCAGCGTTGGGGGGCCCGGGGAGCTGTTTTTT	CSVGGPGELFF
-	TRBV6-1	-	TRBJ1-5	TGTGCCAGCAGTGAATCCCGACGGGGGAATCAGCCCCAGCATTTT	CASSESRRGNQPQHF
-	TRBV9	few	TRBJ1-1	TGTGCCAGCAGCGTACGCGGGAACACTGAAGCTTTCTTT	CASSVRGNTEAFF
-	TRBV10-3	-	TRBJ2-7	TGTGCCATCAGTGAGACGGGAACCCTGAGGTACGAGCAGTACTTC	CAISETGTLRYEQYF
-	TRBV12-2	-	TRBJ2-1	TGTGCAAGTCGCCTCCCACTACTAGCGGGGGGGGCATGCTCCTACAATGAGCAGTTCTTC	CASRLPLLAGGACSYNEQFF
-	TRBV27	-	TRBJ2-7	TGTGCCAGCAGTTTGGCCCCCCCCTACGAGCAGTACTTC	CASSLAPPYEQYF
-	TRBV4-1	-	TRBJ2-7	TGCGCCAGCAGCCAAGATCTAGGGGTATACGAGCAGTACTTC	CASSQDLGVYEQYF
TRBD2	TRBV6-1	-	TRBJ2-1	TGTGCCAGCAGTGAAAGCAGCGGGAGGGCCGATGAGCAGTTCTTC	CASSESSGRADEQFF
TRBD1	TRBV6-5	once	TRBJ1-1	TGTGCCAGCAGAATCGATCCAGGGGGCGCCGCTGAAGCTTTCTTT	CASRIDPGGAAEAFF
TRBD2	TRBV4-1	-	TRBJ2-3	TGCGCCAGCAGCCAAGAAGAGGCGGGAGCGGCAGATACGCAGTATTTT	CASSQEEAGAADTQYF
-	TRBV28	-	TRBJ2-7	TGTGCCAGCAGTTTCGGCTACGAGCAGTACTTC	CASSFGYEQYF
-	TRBV6-5	-	TRBJ1-2	TGTGCCAGCAGTTTGGTGGGGAGCTATGGCTACACCTTC	CASSLVGSYGYTF
TRBD1	TRBV9	-	TRBJ2-7	TGTGCCAGCAGCCCAGGGGGGACAGGTCTGCTCGAGCAGTACTTC	CASSPGGTGLLEQYF
TRBD1	TRBV30	few	TRBJ1-1	TGTGCCTGGTTTACCGGGACAGGGAACACTGAAGCTTTCTTT	CAWFTGTGNTEAFF
TRBD1	TRBV15	-	TRBJ2-7	TGTGCCACCAGCAGCCCCGGGACAGGGAGTTACGAGCAGTACTTC	CATSSPGTGSYEQYF
-	TRBV27	-	TRBJ2-1	TGTGCCAGCAGTTCACAGGGTCCCAATGAGCAGTTCTTC	CASSSQGPNEQFF
-	TRBV19	-	TRBJ2-1	TGTGCCAGTAGTGCTTCCGGGACCTACAATGAGCAGTTCTTC	CASSASGTYNEQFF
-	TRBV27	-	TRBJ2-5	TGTGCCAGCAGTTTGGCGGGATCAGAAGAGACCCAGTACTTC	CASSLAGSEETQYF
-	TRBV28	-	TRBJ2-7	TGTGCCAGCAGTTTAGGGGGCCTGTCCTACGAGCAGTACTTC	CASSLGGLSYEQYF
TRBD2	TRBV9	-	TRBJ2-1	TGTGCCAGCAGCGCTAGCGGGAGTAAGCAGTTCTTC	CASSASGSKQFF
TRBD2	TRBV7-2	-	TRBJ2-7	TGTGCCAGCAGCTACCTAGCGGGAGGCCACGAGCAGTACTTC	CASSYLAGGHEQYF
TRBD1	TRBV6-5	-	TRBJ2-3	TGTGCCAGCAGTAAGGGACAGGGCCGCACAGATACGCAGTATTTT	CASSKGQGRTDTQYF
TRBD2	TRBV6-5	-	TRBJ2-7	TGTGCCAGTGGACTAGCGGGAGCCCACGAGCAGTACTTC	CASGLAGAHEQYF
TRBD1	TRBV29-1	few	TRBJ2-1	TGCAGCGTTGATGGTGTGTGGGACAGGTACAATGAGCAGTTCTTC	CSVDGVWDRYNEQFF
TRBD1	TRBV2	once	TRBJ2-1	TGTGCCAACGGACAGGGGGTGTTGAATGAGCAGTTCTTC	CANGQGVLNEQFF
TRBD2	TRBV27	-	TRBJ2-3	TGTGCCAGCAGTTTATGGAGCGGGATAATGGGCACAGATACGCAGTATTTT	CASSLWSGIMGTDTQYF
TRBD1	TRBV2	-	TRBJ1-1	TGTGCCAGCAGTGTGGGCAGGGGGCCCCGAGGCACTGAAGCTTTCTTT	CASSVGRGPRGTEAFF
-	TRBV4-1	-	TRBJ2-3	TGCGCCAGCAGCTACTCCTTAGCGGGCACAGATACGCAGTATTTT	CASSYSLAGTDTQYF
TRBD1	TRBV7-9	few	TRBJ1-2	TGTGCCAGCAGCTACCAGGAGGGGACAGGGGAGGTTAACTATGGCTACACCTTC	CASSYQEGTGEVNYGYTF
-	TRBV11-2	-	TRBJ2-1	TGTGCCAGCAGCCAAATACAGCGGCATCGTATCGGGTACAATGAGCAGTTCTTC	CASSQIQRHRIGYNEQFF
TRBD2	TRBV7-9	once	TRBJ2-3	TGTGCCAGCAGGACTGGGGGGGTCGCAGATACGCAGTATTTT	CASRTGGVADTQYF
TRBD2	TRBV19	medium-sized	TRBJ2-3	TGTGCCAGTAGTATCCTTAGCGGGCGGGGGTCGGAGGATACGCAGTATTTT	CASSILSGRGSEDTQYF
TRBD1	TRBV27	-	TRBJ2-5	TGTGCCAGCAGTTTACAGGGGGCCGAAGAGACCCAGTACTTC	CASSLQGAEETQYF
-	TRBV10-3	-	TRBJ2-7	TGTGCCATCAGTCGAGACTGGACCTACGAGCAGTACTTC	CAISRDWTYEQYF
-	TRBV6-5	once	TRBJ2-1	TGTGCCAGCAGCTATGACAGCTACAATGAGCAGTTCTTC	CASSYDSYNEQFF
TRBD2	TRBV4-3	-	TRBJ2-7	TGCGCCAGCAGCTGGGGACTAGCGGGAACCTACGAGCAGTACTTC	CASSWGLAGTYEQYF
TRBD1	TRBV5-4	-	TRBJ2-7	TGTGCCAGCAGAGACAGGGCCTCCTACGAGCAGTACTTC	CASRDRASYEQYF
TRBD2	TRBV19	-	TRBJ2-3	TGTGCCAGTAGTATAGGGACTAGAGGCGCAGATACGCAGTATTTT	CASSIGTRGADTQYF
TRBD1	TRBV27	-	TRBJ1-1	TGTGCCAGCAGTTTAGGTTGGGACAGGATGAACACTGAAGCTTTCTTT	CASSLGWDRMNTEAFF